These 9 T cell receptor beta chains came from one sample sequenced in a study of blood T cells in healthy people across ages. Using a J-beta primer mix together with a sample-barcoded 5' primer, a second PCR was run for roughly 6 to 11 cycles. TCRdb ran MiXCR on the 5' RACE reads and lists one entry per CDR3 protein. The repertoire holds about 1,600,000 distinct CDR3 sequences, with 40% to 50% as singletons. Sequencing input: blood. The receptors were sampled from a woman under 30 in good health.

V is TRBV3-1 and J is TRBJ2-3; a weak D match, TRBD1 (5 bases). The CDR3 runs 11 residues. Trimming removed 8 bases at V and 8 bases at J, with 11 bases between. Germline V gene lookup returns CDR1 LGHDT and CDR2 YNNKEL (reference sequence). The CDR3 protein is CASGRGFTQYF. Written as DNA, the CDR3 is TGTGCCAGCGGTAGGGGATTTACGCAGTATTTT.

The rearrangement uses TRBV20-1 and TRBJ1-2; no definite D call. Germline V gives CDR1 DFQATT, CDR2 SNEGSKA (reference sequence). Trimming stripped 6 bases from V and 4 bases from J, with 12 bases between. This CDR3 spans 12 amino acids. CDR3 DNA sequence: TGCAGTGCCGAGGGCGGCATCTATGGCTACACCTTC. Translation: CSAEGGIYGYTF.

The sample holds a few counts of this clonotype. The rearrangement uses TRBV5-1 and TRBJ1-1, with 7 bases fitting TRBD1. CDR1 SGHRS and CDR2 YFSETQ come from the germline V gene. CDR3 length equals 14 residues. The V and J ends lost 0 bases and 4 bases, in that order; junction bases with no gene match: 3. DNA for the CDR3: TGCGCCAGCAGCTTGGCTCGGGACAGCACTGAAGCTTTCTTT. Translating gives CASSLARDSTEAFF.

The chain links TRBV12-3 or TRBV12-4 to TRBJ1-4; TRBD1 is a possible D gene (5 bases). The V end was cut by 5 bases, the J end by 8 bases, with 12 bases between. The CDR3 has 13 amino acids. This CDR3 reads CASSPGTGEKLFF. CDR3 nucleotide sequence: TGTGCCAGCAGTCCTGGGACCGGGGAAAAACTGTTTTTT.

This clonotype turned up a few times. This chain joins TRBV29-1 and TRBJ1-2; unclear D gene. Germline CDR1 and CDR2: SQVTM and ANQGSEA. CDR3 size: 13 residues. V lost 6 bases and J 1 base, leaving 12 bases between the germline ends. CDR3 amino acids: CSVPMRGNYGYTF. CDR3 sequence (DNA): TGCAGCGTCCCCATGCGGGGTAACTATGGCTACACCTTC.

The chain uses TRBV4-1 and TRBJ2-7; no firm D call. CDR1 and CDR2 (germline): MGHRA, YSYEKL. The CDR3 spans 16 residues. The V end lost 4 bases, the J end lost 3 bases, and 19 bases lay between the germline ends. The CDR3 protein is CASSLSPQASNYEQYF. The CDR3 DNA reads TGCGCCAGCAGCCTTAGCCCCCAGGCCTCCAACTACGAGCAGTACTTC.

The J gene is TRBJ2-7, the V gene TRBV4-3, with a weak D call TRBD1 (5 bases). The assigned J gene may be wrong: the sequence end matches TRBJ2-5 better. The CDR3 loop spans 15 amino acids. In germline, CDR1 is LGHNA, CDR2 YSLEER. The CDR3 region is CASSQDRRAEETQYF. DNA of the CDR3: TGCGCCAGCAGCCAAGACCGCAGGGCGGAAGAGACCCAGTACTTC.

The chain carries TRBV3-1 and TRBJ1-4; D uncertain. CDR1 is LGHDT and CDR2 is YNNKEL in the germline V gene (reference sequence). This CDR3 comprises 15 residues. Trimming removed 4 bases at V and 8 bases at J, with 17 bases between. CDR3 coding DNA: TGTGCCAGCAGCCCTGGAAGCTCTTCGCAGGAAAAACTGTTTTTT. Translation: CASSPGSSSQEKLFF.

The chain couples TRBV3-1 to TRBJ2-5; 7 positions agree with TRBD1. The J call may not be correct, given that the DNA end is closer to TRBJ2-7. The germline gives CDR1 LGHDT, CDR2 YNNKEL (reference sequence). This CDR3 is 13 amino acids long. The CDR3 reads CASSNRGFYEQYF. The DNA of the CDR3 is TGTGCCAGCAGCAACAGGGGTTTCTACGAGCAGTACTTC.